The next 17 T cell receptor beta chains were all read from a single sample in a study of patients and donors after allogeneic stem cell transplantation. TCRdb independently ran MiXCR on the RT-PCR reads; one entry per CDR3 protein. The sample holds 150,000 to 250,000 distinct CDR3 sequences, 35% to 50% seen once. The specimen sequenced was blood, either unsorted or a sorted T cell fraction (not recorded which). These receptors all come from a human donor who was either an allogeneic HSCT recipient or a stem cell or donor lymphocyte infusion donor (not recorded which). It is not recorded whose cells these are; they may come from a transplant donor.

CDR3 in DNA: TGTGCCAGCAGCTCCGGAGAGGGAGTCTATGGCTACACCTTC. This codes for CASSSGEGVYGYTF. The chain has TRBV7-9 and TRBJ1-2; D ambiguous. The CDR3 is 14 residues long. Germline values: CDR1 SEHNR, CDR2 FQNEAQ (reference sequence). V shed 4 bases and J shed 4 bases, with 13 bases lying between them.

A few counts support this clonotype. The chain recombines TRBV5-6 with TRBJ1-6, with a weak D call TRBD1 (5 bases). V was shortened by 4 bases and J by 8 bases, with 16 bases between the two germline ends. Germline CDR1 is SGHDT and CDR2 is YYEEEE. This CDR3 spans 15 amino acids. Written as DNA, the CDR3 is TGTGCCAGCAGCGCGGGACTTACGGGTGATTCACCCCTCCACTTT. This codes for CASSAGLTGDSPLHF.

The rearrangement joins TRBV9 to TRBJ2-7, with 9 nucleotides matching TRBD1. This CDR3 spans 14 amino acids. Germline CDR1 and CDR2: SGDLS and YYNGEE. Trimming at V came to 4 bases and at J to 8 bases, leaving 10 bases not matched to a gene. CDR3: CASSPGDRDLQQYF. The CDR3 coding sequence is TGTGCCAGCAGCCCGGGGGACAGGGATCTTCAGCAGTACTTC.

The V and J genes are TRBV20-1 and TRBJ2-1; D gene unclear. V was trimmed by 3 bases and J by 3 bases, leaving 12 bases between them. CDR1 is DFQATT, CDR2 SNEGSKA, per germline (reference sequence). This CDR3 comprises 14 residues. CDR3 sequence: CSASGLMFYNEQFF. The CDR3 DNA follows: TGCAGTGCTAGTGGTCTGATGTTCTACAATGAGCAGTTCTTC.

Only a few counts were recorded for this clonotype. The chain links TRBV6-2 or TRBV6-3 to TRBJ2-7, with 7 bases aligning to TRBD2. Germline CDR1 is MNHEY and CDR2 is SVGEGT. The V segment lost 4 bases and the J segment 6 bases; nucleotides outside the gene matches: 12. This CDR3 comprises 15 residues. Here the CDR3 reads CASSSPELAGVEQYF. DNA of the CDR3: TGTGCCAGCAGTTCCCCCGAGTTAGCGGGCGTCGAGCAGTACTTC.

In this sample, this clonotype turned up a few times. J is TRBJ2-5 and V is TRBV4-2, with D possibly TRBD2 on 6 matching bases. Germline values: CDR1 LGHNA, CDR2 YNFKEQ. This CDR3 spans 13 amino acids. Trimming took off 1 base at V and 5 bases at J, with 8 bases between the two ends. The CDR3 nucleotides are TGTGCCAGCAGCCAAGTCACTAGCGAGACCCAGTACTTC. Encoded protein: CASSQVTSETQYF.

The CDR3 DNA follows: TGTGCCAGCAGTTACTCGGAAGGCTCTGGAAACACCATATATTTT. This sequence encodes CASSYSEGSGNTIYF. This rearrangement joins TRBV6-2 or TRBV6-3 to TRBJ1-3; D gene uncertain. The CDR3 covers 15 residues. V lost 0 bases to trimming and J lost 0 bases, with 6 bases between them. CDR1 is MNHEY, CDR2 SVGEGT, per germline.

As DNA, the CDR3 is TGTGCCATCAGTGACTCCAGGTCAGGGTTGACTGGAAACACCATATATTTT. Residues: CAISDSRSGLTGNTIYF. The chain has TRBV10-3 and TRBJ1-3; D perhaps matches TRBD1 (5 bases). The germline V gene has CDR1 ENHRY and CDR2 SYGVKD. This CDR3 has 17 amino acids. Trimming stripped 3 bases from V and 2 bases from J, with 17 bases between.

The chain employs TRBV29-1 and TRBJ2-7; D not certain. This CDR3 has 13 residues. Trimming shortened V by 6 bases and J by 2 bases, and 14 bases separated the two germline ends. Germline CDR1 reads SQVTM; CDR2 reads ANQGSEA. CDR3 loop: CSVRRQVTYEQYF. CDR3 in DNA: TGCAGCGTGCGACGGCAGGTTACCTACGAGCAGTACTTC.

This clonotype came up many times. The rearrangement uses TRBV12-3 or TRBV12-4 and TRBJ1-1; tentatively, D is TRBD1 (5 bases). V shed 1 base and J shed 2 bases, with 8 bases lying between them. This CDR3 is 14 amino acids long. The CDR3 DNA is TGTGCCAGCAGTTTAGACAGGCGAAACACTGAAGCTTTCTTT. Residues: CASSLDRRNTEAFF.

The chain couples TRBV7-6 to TRBJ1-2; D is ambiguous. CDR3 length: 13 amino acids. Germline assignment: CDR1 SGHVS and CDR2 FNYEAQ. V was clipped by 2 bases and J by 3 bases, with 7 bases between them. CDR3 DNA: TGTGCCAGCAGCTTAACAACGGACTATGGCTACACCTTC. This gives the protein CASSLTTDYGYTF.

This clonotype came up a few times. The chain recombines TRBV6-5 with TRBJ1-2; D is ambiguous. This CDR3 has 12 residues. Germline assignment: CDR1 MNHEY and CDR2 SVGAGI. V shed 0 bases and J shed 8 bases, with 7 bases lying between them. CDR3 coding DNA: TGTGCCAGCAGTTACTCCGAAGGAGGCTACACCTTC. It encodes CASSYSEGGYTF.

This clonotype was recorded a few times. The rearrangement links TRBV29-1 to TRBJ1-2, with unresolved D. V lost 1 base and J 4 bases, leaving 10 bases between the germline ends. The CDR3 totals 13 residues. From germline, CDR1 is SQVTM and CDR2 ANQGSEA. The CDR3 DNA reads as TGCAGCGTTGAAGCGGGAGGCCCCTATGGCTACACCTTC. The encoded protein is CSVEAGGPYGYTF.

This clonotype was observed a handful of times. For the CDR3, the DNA is TGCGCCAGCAGCTTGCGAGCGGGAGGGTACTCCTACAATGAGCAGTTCTTC. Protein sequence: CASSLRAGGYSYNEQFF. The rearrangement uses TRBV5-1 and TRBJ2-1; TRBD2 aligns across 10 bases. Germline CDR1 SGHRS, CDR2 YFSETQ. With V trimmed by 1 base and J by 0 bases, 4 bases remained unmatched. This CDR3 is built from 17 residues.

V and J are TRBV5-1 and TRBJ1-1; D unclear. V lost 2 bases and J lost 4, with 15 bases in between. Germline V gives CDR1 SGHRS, CDR2 YFSETQ. CDR3 length: 15 amino acids. The chain's CDR3 is CASSFIGILGTEAFF. Written as DNA, the CDR3 is TGCGCCAGCAGCTTTATAGGGATTTTAGGCACTGAAGCTTTCTTT.

The chain couples TRBV29-1 to TRBJ1-4; D call uncertain. The CDR3 loop spans 14 amino acids. V was cut by 5 bases and J by 0 bases, with 10 bases left in between. Per germline, CDR1 SQVTM and CDR2 ANQGSEA. CDR3 DNA sequence: TGCAGCGTTCTGGACCCTGCAACTAATGAAAAACTGTTTTTT. It translates to CSVLDPATNEKLFF.

The rearrangement joins TRBV28 to TRBJ2-7; D is possibly TRBD1 (6 bases). The germline V gene encodes CDR1 MDHEN and CDR2 SYDVKM. Trimming took off 5 bases at V and 2 bases at J, with 13 bases between the two ends. This CDR3 is built from 14 residues. CDR3 DNA sequence: TGTGCCAGCAGTCGCTACTGGGGGCCCTACGAGCAGTACTTC. Translating it yields CASSRYWGPYEQYF.